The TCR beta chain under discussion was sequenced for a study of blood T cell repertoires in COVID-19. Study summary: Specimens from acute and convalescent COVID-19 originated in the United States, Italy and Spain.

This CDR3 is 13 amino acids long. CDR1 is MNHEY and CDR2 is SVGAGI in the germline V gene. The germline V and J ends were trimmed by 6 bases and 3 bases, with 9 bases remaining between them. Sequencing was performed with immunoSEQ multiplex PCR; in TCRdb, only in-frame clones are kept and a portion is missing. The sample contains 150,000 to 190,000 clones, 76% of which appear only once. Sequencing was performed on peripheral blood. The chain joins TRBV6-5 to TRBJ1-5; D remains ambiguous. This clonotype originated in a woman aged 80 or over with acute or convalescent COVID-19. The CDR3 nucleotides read TGTGCCAGCAGACTTACAGACAATCAGCCCCAGCATTTT. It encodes CASRLTDNQPQHF.